The 4 T cell receptor beta chains presented below share a single source sample, sequenced in a study of control samples from healthy donors and cancer patients. Produced via immunoSEQ multiplex PCR; TCRdb's table is partial and in-frame only. This sample has roughly 400,000 clones, with approximately 92% found just once. The sample was PBMCs. Receptors were obtained from a man in his forties with head and neck cancer.

The J gene is TRBJ2-2, the V gene TRBV30; maybe TRBD1 (6 bases). V was pared by 2 bases and J by 5 bases, with 12 bases between. Germline V gene sequence: CDR1 GTSNPN, CDR2 SVGIG (reference sequence). CDR3 size: 14 residues. The DNA for the CDR3 is TGTGCCTGGAGTAAACAGGGAATAACCGGGGAGCTGTTTTTT. The encoded protein is CAWSKQGITGELFF.

V usage is TRBV5-1 and J usage is TRBJ1-1; 9 bases map to TRBD1. This CDR3 contains 13 residues. The germline gives CDR1 SGHRS, CDR2 YFSETQ. The J segment lost 8 bases and the V segment lost 1 base, leaving 3 bases of the junction unmatched. CDR3: CASSLTGGMEAFF. CDR3 in DNA: TGCGCCAGCAGCTTGACAGGGGGCATGGAAGCTTTCTTT.

The chain is built from TRBV19 and TRBJ1-5; 9 nucleotides match TRBD1. Germline assignment: CDR1 LNHDA and CDR2 SQIVND (reference sequence). CDR3 length equals 19 residues. J was trimmed by 4 bases and V by 0 bases; bases with no gene match: 13. The chain's CDR3 is CASSIDLQGAFPVNQPQHF. CDR3 nucleotide sequence: TGTGCCAGTAGTATAGATCTACAGGGGGCTTTTCCGGTGAATCAGCCCCAGCATTTT. Filled out from reference TRBV19 and TRBJ1-5, the complete variable domain reads DGGITQSPKYLFRKEGQNVTLSCEQNLNHDAMYWYRQDPGQGLRLIYYSQIVNDFQKGDIAEGYSVSREKKESFPLTVTSAQKNPTAFYLCASSIDLQGAFPVNQPQHFGDGTRLSIL.

CDR3 amino acids: CASSLAPDRGRYEQYF. The DNA of the CDR3 is TGTGCCAGCAGCTTAGCACCCGACAGGGGAAGGTACGAGCAGTACTTC. The chain uses TRBV7-9 and TRBJ2-7; 8 nucleotides agree with TRBD1. Looked up from germline, CDR1 is SEHNR and CDR2 is FQNEAQ (reference sequence). V shed 0 bases, J shed 4 bases, and the junction held 8 bases outside the gene matches. The CDR3 sequence is 16 residues long. Variable domain in full (rest from reference TRBV7-9 and TRBJ2-7): DTGVSQNPRHKITKRGQNVTFRCDPISEHNRLYWYRQTLGQGPEFLTYFQNEAQLEKSRLLSDRFSAERPKGSFSTLEIQRTEQGDSAMYLCASSLAPDRGRYEQYFGPGTRLTVT.